Listed here are 2 T cell receptor beta chains from one sample, sequenced in a study of control samples from healthy donors and cancer patients. Measured with immunoSEQ multiplex PCR; TCRdb has only the in-frame clones, and not every one. The table includes tens of thousands of clones, approximately 88% detected once. The sequenced sample consisted of PBMCs. The origin of the receptors is a woman aged 45-65 years with colorectal cancer.

This chain connects TRBV12-5 to TRBJ2-2, with 7 bases matching TRBD2. Germline assignment: CDR1 LGHNT and CDR2 FRNRAP. CDR3 size: 16 residues. Trimming removed 0 bases from V and 6 bases from J; junction bases left unmatched: 7. CDR3 loop: CASGLVLGGDPGELFF. CDR3 DNA sequence: TGTGCTAGTGGTTTGGTACTTGGGGGGGACCCCGGGGAGCTGTTTTTT.

V usage is TRBV6-5 and J usage is TRBJ1-6; D remains ambiguous. The germline V gene has CDR1 MNHEY and CDR2 SVGAGI. CDR3 length equals 14 residues. Trimming stripped 3 bases from V and 9 bases from J, with 12 bases between. This CDR3 reads CASSYTGEGSPLHF. Written as DNA, the CDR3 is TGTGCCAGCAGTTATACCGGGGAGGGTTCACCCCTCCACTTT.